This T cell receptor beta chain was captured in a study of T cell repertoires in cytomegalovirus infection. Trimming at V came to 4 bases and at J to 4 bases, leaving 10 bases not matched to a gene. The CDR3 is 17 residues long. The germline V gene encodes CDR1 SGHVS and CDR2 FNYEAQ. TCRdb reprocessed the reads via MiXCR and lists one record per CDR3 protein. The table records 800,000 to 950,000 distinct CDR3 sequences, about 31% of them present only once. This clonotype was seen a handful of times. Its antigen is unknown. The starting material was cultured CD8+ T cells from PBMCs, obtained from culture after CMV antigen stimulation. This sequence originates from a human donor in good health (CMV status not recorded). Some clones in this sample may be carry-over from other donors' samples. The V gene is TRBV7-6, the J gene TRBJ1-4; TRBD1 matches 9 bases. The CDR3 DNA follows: TGTGCCAGCAGCTCATACTGGAGGACAGGGGTTAATGAAAAACTGTTTTTT. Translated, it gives CASSSYWRTGVNEKLFF.